Listed below are T cell receptor beta chains from one sample, sequenced in a study of blood T cell repertoires in COVID-19. The data were produced by immunoSEQ multiplex PCR, yet TCRdb's version contains in-frame clones alone and is incomplete. The sample lists approximately 46,000 clones, roughly 73% occurring once. The sequencing sample was made of peripheral blood. Receptor source: a man older than 75 with acute or convalescent COVID-19. Both conserved end residues are part of each CDR3. The D gene is left open where the match is weak. Clone size, where shown, is once, few, many, or a class for clones that have expanded.

size	D	V	J	DNA	CDR3
-	-	TRBV27	TRBJ1-2	TGTGCCAGCAGTTACGGGGGGGCCTCTAACTATGGCTACACCTTC	CASSYGGASNYGYTF
-	TRBD1	TRBV5-1	TRBJ2-1	TGCGCCAGCAGCCCCGGGACAGGGGGACCATACAATGAGCAGTTCTTC	CASSPGTGGPYNEQFF
-	-	TRBV10-2	TRBJ1-6	TGCGCCAGCAGGGATGCTAGGAGTTCACCCCTCCACTTT	CASRDARSSPLHF
-	TRBD2	TRBV7-6	TRBJ2-7	TGTGCCAGCAGCTTAGGGGCTAGCGGAGGAGGAGAGCAGTACTTC	CASSLGASGGGEQYF
-	-	TRBV14	TRBJ2-5	TGTGCCAGCAGCCGAGGACTTCTCCAAGAGACCCAGTACTTC	CASSRGLLQETQYF
-	-	TRBV7-2	TRBJ2-5	TGTGCCAGCAGCTTAGGAGGCGGCGGGCCTAACCAAGAGACCCAGTACTTC	CASSLGGGGPNQETQYF
-	TRBD2	TRBV11-1	TRBJ2-1	TGTGCCAGCAGTCCTCCTAGCGGGGTGGGCGATGAGCAGTTCTTC	CASSPPSGVGDEQFF
-	TRBD1	TRBV5-1	TRBJ1-4	TGCGCCAGCAGGCCGGGACAGACCAATGAAAAACTGTTTTTT	CASRPGQTNEKLFF
-	-	TRBV7-3	TRBJ2-7	TGTGCCAGCAGCTTAATGAGTGGTCACGAGCAGTACTTC	CASSLMSGHEQYF
-	-	TRBV29-1	TRBJ1-2	TGCAGCGTTGTAGGGGCAGCCATCACTAACTATGGCTACACCTTC	CSVVGAAITNYGYTF
-	-	TRBV9	TRBJ1-4	TGTGCCAGCAGCGTCCCGACAGGCCTTGGGGAAAAACTGTTTTTT	CASSVPTGLGEKLFF
-	TRBD1	TRBV2	TRBJ1-6	TGTGCCAGCAGTCGACAGGGCGGTAATTCACCCCTCCACTTT	CASSRQGGNSPLHF
-	-	TRBV7-8	TRBJ2-1	TGTGCCAGCAGCTTAGGTGGGACATCCTACAATGAGCAGTTCTTC	CASSLGGTSYNEQFF
once	TRBD2	TRBV30	TRBJ2-7	TGTGCCTGGAAATCTAGCGGGAGCTCCTACGAGCAGTACTTC	CAWKSSGSSYEQYF
-	TRBD1	TRBV18	TRBJ1-2	TGTGCCAGCTCACCACAGGACACCGGGACAGGGAACGGCTACACCTTC	CASSPQDTGTGNGYTF
-	-	TRBV11-3	TRBJ2-1	TGTGCCAGCAGCTTTGGTGGTGGTGCCAGTGAGCAGTTCTTC	CASSFGGGASEQFF
-	-	TRBV28	TRBJ1-1	TGTGCCAGCAGTTTCGGGAAGGGTGAAGCTTTCTTT	CASSFGKGEAFF
-	TRBD1	TRBV28	TRBJ2-1	TGTGCCAGCAGTTTCCCCGACAGGGGTGCGCAGTTCTTC	CASSFPDRGAQFF
-	TRBD1	TRBV25-1	TRBJ1-5	TGTGCCAGCAGTGGACAGGGTCAGGGTCAGCCCCAGCATTTT	CASSGQGQGQPQHF
-	TRBD1	TRBV5-5	TRBJ2-5	TGTGCCAGCAGTCGTGACAGGGGGCTTGAGACCCAGTACTTC	CASSRDRGLETQYF